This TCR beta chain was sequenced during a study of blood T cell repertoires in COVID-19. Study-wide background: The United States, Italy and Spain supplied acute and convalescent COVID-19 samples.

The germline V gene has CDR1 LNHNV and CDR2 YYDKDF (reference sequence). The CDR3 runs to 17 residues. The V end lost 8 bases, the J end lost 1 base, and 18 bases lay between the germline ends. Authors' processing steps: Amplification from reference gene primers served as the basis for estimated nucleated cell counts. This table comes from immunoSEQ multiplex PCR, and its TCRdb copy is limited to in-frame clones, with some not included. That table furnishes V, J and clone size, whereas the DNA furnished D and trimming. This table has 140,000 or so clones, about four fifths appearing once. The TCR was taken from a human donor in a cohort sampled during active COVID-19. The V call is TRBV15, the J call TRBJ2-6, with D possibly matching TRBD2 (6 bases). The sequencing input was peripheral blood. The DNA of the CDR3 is TGTGCCACCTACTCGGGCGGGGTACCGTCTGGGGCCAACGTCCTGACTTTC. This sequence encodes CATYSGGVPSGANVLTF.